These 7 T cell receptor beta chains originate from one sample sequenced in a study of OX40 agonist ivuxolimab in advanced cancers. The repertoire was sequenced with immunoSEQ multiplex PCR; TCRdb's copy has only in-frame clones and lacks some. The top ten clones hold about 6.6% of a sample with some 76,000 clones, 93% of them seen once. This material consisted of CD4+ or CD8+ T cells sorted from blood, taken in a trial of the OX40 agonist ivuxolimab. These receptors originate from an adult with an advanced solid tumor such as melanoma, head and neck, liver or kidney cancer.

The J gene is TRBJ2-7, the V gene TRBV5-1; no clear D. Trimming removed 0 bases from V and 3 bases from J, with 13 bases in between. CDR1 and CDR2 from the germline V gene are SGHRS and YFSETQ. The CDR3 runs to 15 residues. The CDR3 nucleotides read TGCGCCAGCAGCTTGGATTTAGGTATCAGCTACGAGCAGTACTTC. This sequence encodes CASSLDLGISYEQYF. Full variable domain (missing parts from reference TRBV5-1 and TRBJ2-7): KAGVTQTPRYLIKTRGQQVTLSCSPISGHRSVSWYQQTPGQGLQFLFEYFSETQRNKGNFPGRFSGRQFSNSRSEMNVSTLELGDSALYLCASSLDLGISYEQYFGPGTRLTVT.

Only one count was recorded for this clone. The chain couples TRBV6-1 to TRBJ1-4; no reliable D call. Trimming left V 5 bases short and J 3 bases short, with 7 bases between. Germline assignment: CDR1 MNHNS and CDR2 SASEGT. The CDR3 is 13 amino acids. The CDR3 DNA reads TGTGCCAGCAGTCGGAGTTCTAATGAAAAACTGTTTTTT. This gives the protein CASSRSSNEKLFF.

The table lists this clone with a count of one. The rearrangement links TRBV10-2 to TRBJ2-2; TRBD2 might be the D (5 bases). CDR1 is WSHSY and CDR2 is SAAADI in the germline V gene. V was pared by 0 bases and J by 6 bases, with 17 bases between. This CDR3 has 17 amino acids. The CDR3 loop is CASSESSGLVASGELFF. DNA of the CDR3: TGCGCCAGCAGTGAGTCATCGGGGTTAGTAGCGTCCGGGGAGCTGTTTTTT.

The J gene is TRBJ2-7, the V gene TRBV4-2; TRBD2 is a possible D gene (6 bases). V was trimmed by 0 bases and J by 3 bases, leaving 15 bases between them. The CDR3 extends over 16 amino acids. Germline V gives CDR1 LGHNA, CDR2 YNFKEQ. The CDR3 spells CASSQDAPDYNYEQYF. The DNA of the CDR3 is TGTGCCAGCAGCCAAGATGCCCCGGACTACAACTACGAGCAGTACTTC.

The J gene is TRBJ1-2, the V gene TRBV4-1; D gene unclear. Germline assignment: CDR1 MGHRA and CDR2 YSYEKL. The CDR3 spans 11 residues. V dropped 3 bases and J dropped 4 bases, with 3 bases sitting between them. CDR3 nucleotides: TGCGCCAGCAGCCATGCCTATGGCTACACCTTC. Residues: CASSHAYGYTF.

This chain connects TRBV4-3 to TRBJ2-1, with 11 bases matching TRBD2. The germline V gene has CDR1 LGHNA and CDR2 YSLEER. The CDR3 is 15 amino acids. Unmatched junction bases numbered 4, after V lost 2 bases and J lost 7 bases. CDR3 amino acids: CASSQLAGGWNEQFF. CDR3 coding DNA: TGCGCCAGCAGCCAACTAGCGGGGGGTTGGAATGAGCAGTTCTTC.

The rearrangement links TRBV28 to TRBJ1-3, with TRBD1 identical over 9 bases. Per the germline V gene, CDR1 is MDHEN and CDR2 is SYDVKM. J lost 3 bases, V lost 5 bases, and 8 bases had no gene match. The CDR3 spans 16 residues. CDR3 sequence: CASSPTQGAVGNTIYF. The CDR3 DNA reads TGTGCCAGCAGTCCGACACAGGGGGCAGTTGGAAACACCATATATTTT.